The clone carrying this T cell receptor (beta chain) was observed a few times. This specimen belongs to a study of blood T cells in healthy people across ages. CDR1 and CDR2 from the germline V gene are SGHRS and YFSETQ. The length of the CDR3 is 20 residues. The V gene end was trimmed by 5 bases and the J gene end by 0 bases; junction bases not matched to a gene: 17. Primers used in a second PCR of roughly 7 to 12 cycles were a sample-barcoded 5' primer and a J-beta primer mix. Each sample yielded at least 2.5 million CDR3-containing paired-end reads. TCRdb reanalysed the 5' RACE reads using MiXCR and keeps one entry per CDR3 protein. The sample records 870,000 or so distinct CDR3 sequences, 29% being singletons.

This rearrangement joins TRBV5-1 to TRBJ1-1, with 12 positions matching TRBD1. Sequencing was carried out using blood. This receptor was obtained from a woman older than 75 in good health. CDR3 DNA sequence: TGCGCCAGCAGAAATTTGGGACAGGGGGCTTCCTTGTCTGTGAACACTGAAGCTTTCTTT. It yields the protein CASRNLGQGASLSVNTEAFF.